This TCR beta chain was found in a study of cytomegalovirus exposure and HLA in healthy donors (dated by TCRdb to about 2017). The study in broad terms: An earlier analysis of 550 to 700 of the donors reported 250 to 350 Gb of sequence data and 117 million unique TCR beta sequences from about 179 million T cells. To predict cytomegalovirus infection status, the study combined high-throughput TCR immunosequencing, statistical association of individual TCRs with disease status, and machine learning. Along with the roughly 670-subject first cohort, a separate validation cohort of over a hundred different subjects was used. HLA typing included class I and class II loci at four-digit resolution. The study used immunosequencing to profile the T cell repertoires of approximately 640 subjects and linked those repertoires to cytomegalovirus serostatus. Roughly five DR-DQ haplotypes were handled as single units for association and clustering, since linkage in the cohort was strong. Donor age, sex, ethnicity and CMV serostatus were compiled together with the repertoire data. An early release covering roughly 600 HLA-typed donors comprised 250 to 350 gigabases of sequencing data and around 85 million unique TCR sequences. Genome-wide SNP genotypes for about 60% of the roughly 700 donors were used in a later genetic analysis, which treated that subset as a discovery cohort. The number of donors typed differed by locus, with 629-630 for A, B, C, DRB1 and DQB1, around 500 for DQA1, about 610 for DPA1, and some 440 for DPB1. Of the 300 to 500 genotyped donors, 80% to 90% were placed in the genetic ancestry cluster associated with self-reported Caucasian donors. Every repertoire in the discovery cohort had been generated on one and the same sequencing platform. A later analysis re-examined previously published TCR beta repertoires from 610 or so donors and added high-resolution HLA genotyping to investigate patterns of TCR occurrence. To decide whether each TCR beta V gene segment behaved as functional or pseudogenic, an earlier analysis of nearly 600 of the donors relied on high-throughput TCR beta sequencing. Rather than using new phenotypic data, the later analysis identified candidate immune exposures from TCR beta sequences and from how often those sequences occurred across donors. The study aimed to test whether cataloging public T cell receptors could reveal signatures of past pathogen exposure. Among about 360 genotyped donors of the cohort, an average of approximately 250,000 unique TCR beta nucleotide sequences were sequenced per donor, about a sixth of them non-productive. Broader findings and caveats from the paper: Over 15 rarely observed V segments, including chromosome 9 orphons, were excluded from the earlier analysis of approximately 500 of the donors because counts were too low. When HLA alleles, especially DR and DQ, strongly co-occurred, attributing TCR associations to individual alleles was difficult. Correlated functional status among segregating V segments might reflect linkage disequilibrium, but an unknown experimental factor could not be ruled out. Specific HLA alleles were associated with 15,000 to 20,000 TCR beta sequences at a false discovery rate of 0.05 in a later analysis. An earlier analysis of approximately 590 of the donors showed that most TCR beta V segments appeared in productive rearrangements either about 87% or about 30% of the time, which broadly matched IMGT annotations. The presence/absence analyses assumed that sequencing depth was roughly uniform across donors, and that assumption may not be true. Because some donors lacked HLA typing at each locus, the association tests relied only on the typed subset. In a later analysis, several top co-occurrence clusters were reported to appear linked to parvovirus B19, influenza, CMV and Epstein-Barr virus. Only TCR beta chains were sequenced in this cohort, and the absence of alpha or paired-chain data limited detectable features. V-gene and J-gene trimming of TCR beta chains was associated with a missense DCLRE1C variant in a later genetic analysis, and the association was replicated in an independent cohort. A later analysis found that most CMV-associated TCR beta chains appeared HLA-restricted, with HLA associations seemingly driven largely by CMV exposure. Across donors, most TCR sequences were observed very rarely, whereas some public TCRs were present in many individuals. It was suggested by the authors that the approach could potentially be generalized to other disease states and immunological phenotypes. In the study, approximately 150 TCR beta chains were listed as associated with cytomegalovirus. A further reported finding was that TCR beta sequences accurately predicted the HLA-A and HLA-B alleles for most subjects in the first cohort. A cluster of highly shared sequence variants was judged likely to represent a technical artifact of the sequencing pipeline. The only immune exposure information available for the cohort was CMV serostatus. According to a later genetic analysis, donors in an Asian-associated ancestry cluster had fewer N-insertions in productive TCRs than the approximately 650-donor mean. The classifier was reported to diagnose cytomegalovirus status with high specificity and sensitivity in both the original cohort and the validation cohort. A later analysis found that HLA-associated TCR beta chains were more clonally expanded and had lower generation probabilities than equally common non-associated chains. Because the 87-base-pair reads could not distinguish some IMGT-functional V segments, including TRBV6-2 and TRBV6-3, those segments were excluded. A few of the identified cytomegalovirus-associated TCR beta chains were confirmed in vitro to be specific for cytomegalovirus antigens. In a later analysis, the rate of TCR association differed among HLA loci, with DRB1 alleles having the most associated TCRs and HLA-C alleles having the fewest.

Turning to this clone: This receptor's antigen is unknown. Base qualities are not recorded, but no much larger clone differs from it by a single base.

The cohort consisted of 650 to 850 healthy bone marrow donors. At the time of sampling, every cohort member was nominally healthy, though immune exposures that went unrecorded were likely present. The donor tested CMV seronegative, placing the donor among the 350 or so seronegative members of the cohort. A peripheral blood sample was provided by each donor, and peripheral blood mononuclear cells were used for TCR beta sequencing. Genomic DNA was extracted from the blood cell samples with the Qiagen DNeasy Blood Extraction Kit. From the cysteine through the phenylalanine, the CDR3 covers 13 amino acids. Solely the CDR3 DNA is kept, with 39 bases framed from the first base. CDR1 is given as MDHEN and CDR2 as SYDVKM, both from the germline V gene. Trimming at the junction amounts to 4 bases on V and 6 bases on J, and the germline ends lie 12 bases apart. Library method: the immunoSEQ multiplex PCR assay. The multiplex PCR relied on a mix of 60 forward primers for TCR Vbeta segments and 13 reverse primers for TCR Jbeta segments. The CDR3 region of rearranged TCR beta genes was amplified from genomic DNA by a multiplex PCR assay. On the Illumina HiSeq System, the amplified TCR beta libraries were sequenced as 87-base-pair reads. In the source study's methods: A later analysis counted around 72 million unique TCR beta chains across the 550 to 800 repertoires, and 10 million to 11 million of these chains were shared by at least two donors. Raw reads were error-corrected and collapsed into unique sequences by a nearest-neighbor algorithm in which closely related sequences were merged to remove PCR and sequencing errors. V, D and J gene segments were assigned by aligning CDR3 sequences to IMGT reference sequences. Each retained sequence needed at least a six-nucleotide match to both a V gene segment and a J gene segment. A rearrangement counted as productive if the CDR3 had no stop codons and remained in frame with V and J, and every other rearrangement counted as non-productive. Following IMGT convention, CDR3 was defined as the stretch from the second conserved V-encoded cysteine to the conserved J-encoded phenylalanine. Sequences without an unambiguous match to a single V gene segment were excluded from the earlier analysis of 450 to 650 of the donors. An earlier analysis of almost 600 of the donors classified V segments as functional when productive rearrangements were above 56.7% and as segregating when the standard deviation between donors was above 5%. A statistical classification framework was built for diagnosing cytomegalovirus status from the catalog of TCR beta chain sequences. In a later analysis, V and J genes were assigned by comparing TCR nucleotide sequences against IMGT/GENE-DB human TR gene sequences. The TCRdist pipeline was used in a later analysis to assign CDR3 sequences and most-parsimonious VDJ recombination scenarios. In a later analysis, each TCR beta chain was defined by its CDR3 amino acid sequence together with its V-gene family, and reads lacking a unique V-gene family were excluded. To address suspected cross-contamination and a sequencing artifact, a later analysis removed 450 to 700 highly shared, low-generation-probability nucleotide sequences. In a later analysis, a clonal expansion index for each public chain was calculated from normalized within-repertoire ranks of inferred template counts. In a later analysis, generation probabilities were computed using a VDJ recombination model fitted to out-of-frame rearrangements, and the results were checked against IGoR. In a later analysis, hypergeometric tests were used to score TCR-TCR, TCR-HLA and TCR-CMV co-occurrence, with a repertoire-size bias correction applied to TCR pairs. A later analysis estimated false discovery rates by permuting HLA or CMV assignments 20 times. In a later analysis, co-occurring TCRs were grouped using DBSCAN, and TCRdist sequence similarity was added for clustering within HLA-allele-positive subsets. Co-occurrence clustering excluded repertoires with fewer than 30,000 or more than 120,000 public chains, plus five with anomalous nucleotide sharing. TCRdb mirrors the immuneACCESS table, restricted to in-frame sequences. Some clones are absent from its copies; in checked studies, under half trace to an unresolved V gene, and the reason for the others is unknown. Clone size and V and J calls were adopted from that table, with D and trimming inferred from the DNA. Present in this sample are over 80,000 clones, 73% of which were seen just once. The leading ten clones occupy roughly 3.5% of the sample.

Specimen: PBMCs. The sequence is built from TRBV28 and TRBJ1-1; tentative D gene TRBD1, with 5 bases matching. This clonotype originated in a man aged 40-49 years in good health and CMV-seronegative. The CDR3 region has the sequence CASSSRGGAEAFF. The base sequence is TGTGCCAGCAGTTCCCGTGGGGGGGCTGAAGCTTTCTTT.